What follows describes a single T cell receptor (beta chain). The antigen is not known. Profiled with immunoSEQ multiplex PCR; TCRdb holds only in-frame clones, not every one. Of about 68,000 clones listed, roughly 84% are singletons. The record originates from a study of a mutant IDH1 vaccine in newly diagnosed glioma. On the study more broadly: Treated patients comprised approximately 62% males and about 40% females, mean age roughly 44 years.

The CDR3 has 17 amino acids. Germline assignment: CDR1 SGHTA and CDR2 FQGNSA. V dropped 3 bases and J dropped 0 bases, with 12 bases sitting between them. The sample's time point: week 35, safety follow-up. Vaccination comprised doses that each held 300 ug of mutant IDH1 20-mer peptide, plus topical imiquimod. The origin of this receptor is a man aged 18 to 29 with glioma. The specimen comprised PBMCs, sampled from a glioma patient whose treatment included an IDH1 peptide vaccine. This sequence joins TRBV7-2 and TRBJ2-6; D uncertain. Here the CDR3 DNA reads TGTGCCAGCAGCTTCTGGGGTGGCAGCTCTGGGGCCAACGTCCTGACTTTC. Amino acids: CASSFWGGSSGANVLTF.